These 18 T cell receptor beta chains came from one sample sequenced in a study of T cells in Graves' hyperthyroidism and ophthalmopathy. Regions amplified from RNA transcripts were the TCR beta CDR3 regions. Primed by the HTBI set, a first-round RT-PCR was run on the TCR CDR3. TCRdb independently ran MiXCR on the multiplex PCR reads; one entry per CDR3 protein. Of more than 500,000 distinct CDR3 sequences detected, 15% to 20% appear once; the ten largest clones hold approximately 30%. What was sequenced was blood. Every receptor here comes from a woman in her thirties with Graves' ophthalmopathy.

This rearrangement joins TRBV2 to TRBJ2-7; TRBD2 agrees at 7 bases. Trimming removed 9 bases from V and 5 bases from J; junction bases left unmatched: 10. This CDR3 spans 13 amino acids. Germline V gene data show CDR1 as SNHLY and CDR2 as FYNNEI. In DNA form, the CDR3 reads TGTGCCAGTGGGGAGGGGACCCTTAACGAGCAGTACTTC. It is translated as CASGEGTLNEQYF.

This clonotype was recorded many times. CDR3 DNA: TGTGCCAGCAGTTTTGGCGTTAGGACCCCCACAGATACGCAGTATTTT. This encodes CASSFGVRTPTDTQYF. The chain joins TRBV28 to TRBJ2-3; D is undetermined. With 3 bases removed from V and 2 bases from J, the gap between germline ends came to 15 bases. CDR3 size: 16 residues. Germline CDR1 and CDR2: MDHEN and SYDVKM.

This clonotype has ten or more counts. V usage is TRBV2 and J usage is TRBJ2-7; D remains ambiguous. This CDR3 spans 12 amino acids. From germline, CDR1 is SNHLY and CDR2 FYNNEI. Trimming removed 5 bases at V and 7 bases at J, with 12 bases between. CDR3 region: CASSSEMREQYF. The CDR3 nucleotides are TGTGCCAGCAGTTCCGAAATGAGGGAGCAGTACTTC.

This clonotype has ten or more counts. The chain uses TRBV2 and TRBJ1-5; D call uncertain. Germline CDR1 SNHLY, CDR2 FYNNEI. The CDR3 has 13 residues. V lost 7 bases and J 9 bases, leaving 16 bases between the germline ends. CDR3 protein: CASTSKYLRPQHF. CDR3 sequence (DNA): TGTGCCAGCACATCTAAGTACCTTCGGCCCCAGCATTTT.

This clonotype has at least ten counts. The chain combines TRBV7-9 with TRBJ2-1; D gene ambiguous. Germline values: CDR1 SEHNR, CDR2 FQNEAQ (reference sequence). Trimming left V 4 bases short and J 5 bases short, with 6 bases between. The CDR3 length is 12 residues. CDR3 sequence: CASSSTHNEQFF. CDR3 in DNA: TGTGCCAGCAGCTCGACCCACAATGAGCAGTTCTTC.

A few counts support this clonotype. The chain recombines TRBV20-1 with TRBJ2-1; 7 bases align to TRBD2. Looked up from germline, CDR1 is DFQATT and CDR2 is SNEGSKA (reference sequence). This CDR3 spans 13 amino acids. CDR3 loop: CSASAGVINEQFF. As DNA, the CDR3 is TGCAGCGCCTCGGCGGGGGTGATAAATGAGCAGTTCTTC.

Concerning this clonotype: A much bigger clone sits one base away, suggesting this may be a read error. CDR3 in amino acids: CSASRHSNYGYTF. DNA for the CDR3: TGCAGTGCTAGCCGGCATTCTAACTATGGCTACACCTTC. V is TRBV20-1 and J is TRBJ1-2; D remains ambiguous. With 3 bases removed from V and 0 bases from J, the gap between germline ends came to 8 bases. The CDR3 spans 13 residues. Germline loops: CDR1 DFQATT, CDR2 SNEGSKA (reference sequence).

This clonotype came up many times. This chain uses TRBV20-1 with TRBJ1-2, with a possible D match to TRBD1 (5 bases). The CDR3 length is 13 residues. Looked up from germline, CDR1 is DFQATT and CDR2 is SNEGSKA (reference sequence). The germline V and J ends were trimmed by 7 bases and 8 bases, with 20 bases remaining between them. The CDR3 DNA reads as TGCAGTGTCGGGGCTCCCCCAGGGTTAGGCTACACCTTC. It yields the protein CSVGAPPGLGYTF.

The V gene is TRBV7-9, the J gene TRBJ1-1, with D unclear. Germline lookup yields CDR1 SEHNR and CDR2 FQNEAQ (reference sequence). Between the trimmed V and J ends, which lost 1 base and 1 base, there was a span of 10 bases. The CDR3 is made up of 15 amino acids. The CDR3 DNA is TGTGCCAGCAGCTTAGACGGGAGACAGAACACTGAAGCTTTCTTT. Protein: CASSLDGRQNTEAFF.

The CDR3 reads CASSLQGAQKTQYF. The CDR3 coding sequence is TGTGCCAGCAGTTTACAGGGGGCGCAAAAGACCCAGTACTTC. This sequence joins TRBV5-5 and TRBJ2-5; 9 bases agree with TRBD1. J gave up 6 bases and V 5 bases, and 8 bases lay outside the gene matches. The CDR3 length is 14 residues. From germline, CDR1 is SGHKS and CDR2 YYEKEE (reference sequence).

This clonotype was counted ten times or more. The gene calls are TRBV27 and TRBJ2-7; TRBD2 matches at 9 bases. This CDR3 comprises 16 residues. Germline loops: CDR1 MNHEY, CDR2 SMNVEV (reference sequence). After removal of 2 bases from V and 4 bases from J, the junction contained 9 bases not matched to a gene. The CDR3 nucleotides are TGTGCCAGCAGTTTACGGTCCCGGCTAGCGGGGTACGAGCAGTACTTC. Translated: CASSLRSRLAGYEQYF.

This chain joins TRBV6-1 and TRBJ1-3; D remains unclear. Germline V lookup: CDR1 MNHNS, CDR2 SASEGT. V shed 5 bases and J shed 0 bases, with 14 bases lying between them. The CDR3 is 16 amino acids. DNA of the CDR3: TGTGCCAGCAGTAGGAACCCCACTAGCTCTGGAAACACCATATATTTT. Amino acid sequence: CASSRNPTSSGNTIYF.

The sample holds many counts of this clonotype. The chain joins TRBV14 to TRBJ2-1; D ambiguous. This CDR3 contains 14 residues. CDR1 and CDR2 from the germline V gene are SGHDN and FVKESK. The V gene lost 2 bases and the J gene lost 10 bases, with 15 bases spanning the gap. CDR3 sequence: CASSQRADHREQFF. DNA for the CDR3: TGTGCCAGCAGCCAACGGGCGGACCACCGGGAGCAGTTCTTC.

This clonotype was detected a few times. V and J are TRBV3-1 and TRBJ2-5, with D uncertain. V lost 3 bases and J 2 bases, leaving 13 bases between the germline ends. In germline, CDR1 is LGHDT, CDR2 YNNKEL (reference sequence). The CDR3 sequence is 15 residues long. Here the CDR3 DNA reads TGTGCCAGCAGCCACGATCTCACTTCGCAAGAGACCCAGTACTTC. Protein: CASSHDLTSQETQYF.

This clonotype was seen repeatedly, ten times or more. The chain has TRBV20-1 and TRBJ2-7, with TRBD1 matching over 7 bases. Germline-derived CDR1 and CDR2 are DFQATT and SNEGSKA (reference sequence). This CDR3 region has 15 residues. Germline trimming cut 3 bases from V and 7 bases from J; bases unmatched to any gene: 15. The CDR3 protein is CSARGRQGALREQYF. The CDR3 DNA follows: TGCAGTGCTAGGGGTCGACAGGGCGCGCTTCGGGAGCAGTACTTC.

This clonotype was seen repeatedly, ten times or more. The chain joins TRBV5-1 to TRBJ2-3; TRBD2 agrees at 12 bases. The CDR3 is made up of 16 amino acids. CDR1 SGHRS and CDR2 YFSETQ come from the germline V gene. V was clipped by 5 bases and J by 5 bases; unmatched bases: 9. Written as DNA, the CDR3 is TGCGCCAGCAGTCGGGTTCGACTAGCGGGAGTAGATACGCAGTATTTT. Amino acid sequence: CASSRVRLAGVDTQYF.

This clonotype was counted only a few times. The chain uses TRBV4-3 and TRBJ2-3; the D gene is possibly TRBD1 (5 bases). Germline V CDR1 and CDR2: LGHNA, YSLEER. This CDR3 has 17 amino acids. The V and J ends lost 0 bases and 2 bases respectively, with 15 bases between them. The CDR3 DNA reads TGCGCCAGCAGCCAAGATACCCGGAGACAGCTCACAGATACGCAGTATTTT. Encoded protein: CASSQDTRRQLTDTQYF.

This clonotype was counted ten times or more. The chain links TRBV6-1 to TRBJ1-1; 11 nucleotides align to TRBD1. CDR1 and CDR2 (germline): MNHNS, SASEGT. The CDR3 consists of 16 residues. Trimming cost V 5 bases and J 3 bases; bases outside gene matches: 8. The CDR3 here is CASSRTGTGGDTEAFF. In DNA form, the CDR3 reads TGTGCCAGCAGTCGAACCGGGACAGGGGGTGACACTGAAGCTTTCTTT.